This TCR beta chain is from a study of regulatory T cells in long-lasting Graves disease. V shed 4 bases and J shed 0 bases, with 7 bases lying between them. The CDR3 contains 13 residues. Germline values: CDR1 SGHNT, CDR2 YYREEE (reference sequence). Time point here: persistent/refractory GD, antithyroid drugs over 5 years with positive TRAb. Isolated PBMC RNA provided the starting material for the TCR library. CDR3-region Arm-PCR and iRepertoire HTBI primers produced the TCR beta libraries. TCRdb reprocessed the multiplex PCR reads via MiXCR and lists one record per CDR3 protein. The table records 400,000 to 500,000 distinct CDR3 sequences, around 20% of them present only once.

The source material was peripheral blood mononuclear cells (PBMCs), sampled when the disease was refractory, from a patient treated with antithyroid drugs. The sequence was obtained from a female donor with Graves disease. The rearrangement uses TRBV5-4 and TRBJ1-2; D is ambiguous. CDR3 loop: CASSPRANYGYTF. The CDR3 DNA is TGTGCCAGCAGCCCTAGGGCTAACTATGGCTACACCTTC.